This section outlines one T cell receptor beta chain sequence together with its context. Its antigen target is currently unknown. No much larger clone is present one base from it, and per-base qualities are unavailable. The library relied on the immunoSEQ multiplex PCR assay. TCRdb's version of the immuneACCESS table is confined to in-frame rearrangements and falls short of the full clone set. An unresolved V gene accounts for under half of the shortfall where checked; the remainder is of unknown origin. This sample holds tens of thousands of clones; more than 85% were observed only once. The ten most abundant clones make up around 0.45% of the sample. This record comes from a study of T cell changes during pregnancy in multiple sclerosis (dated by TCRdb to about 2019). Background on the whole study: The study examined how the T cell repertoire changed over the course of pregnancy in women with multiple sclerosis.

Including cysteine and phenylalanine, the CDR3 has 14 amino acids. The read is trimmed to its CDR3 DNA, 42 bases read in frame from base 1. CDR1 and CDR2 were assigned from the germline V gene as MRHNA and SNTAGT. The germline ends are 5 bases apart after V is trimmed by 2 bases and J by 3 bases. The V and J segments used are TRBV6-4 and TRBJ2-6, and the D gene may be TRBD1, 5 bases matching. Sequenced here: CD4+ T cells from peripheral blood mononuclear cells, sampled in the second trimester of pregnancy. The receptor was derived from a female donor with multiple sclerosis, enrolled in a pregnancy study. The DNA reads TGTGCCAGCAGTGACAGGGGTGGGGCCAACGTCCTGACTTTC. Its coded protein is CASSDRGGANVLTF.